This T cell receptor beta chain stems from a study of shared T cell receptors in the human thymus (dated by TCRdb to the early 2020s). Turning to the overall study: The study examined how self-reactive, shared T-cell receptor alpha chains are generated in the human thymus.

This clone has a single count. The specificity of this receptor is unknown. Base qualities are not provided; no much larger clone lies one nucleotide away. The protocol used for the library was the immunoSEQ multiplex PCR assay. TCRdb retrieved this table from immuneACCESS and kept in-frame rearrangements only. Not all clones are present; in checked studies, unresolved V genes account for under half, and no reason is known for the remainder. A total of 700,000 to 750,000 clones appear in this sample, approximately 85% of them only once. The top ten constitute roughly 0.01% of the sample. Germline trimming amounts to 4 bases on V and 4 bases on J, with 3 as the count of junction bases outside the gene matches. Including the terminal cysteine and phenylalanine, the CDR3 comprises 13 residues. Only CDR3 DNA remains: 39 bases, in frame from the first base. CDR1 and CDR2, looked up from the germline V gene, are ENHRY and SYGVKD.

These same records also appear under a second study, on human thymus T cells. The second publication reports: Immunologically healthy infants undergoing open corrective cardiac surgery for congenital heart defects in Finland were used as donors. Thymus tissue was collected as surgical resects that were removed during corrective cardiac surgery. Both the thymic and the peripheral blood repertoires appeared to show biased V and J gene segment usage. According to the related research, thymic TCR repertoires were highly overlapping among unrelated individuals. The study characterized TCR alpha and beta repertoires from seven to nine infant thymus samples and four related peripheral blood samples. The infant donors were about 7 to 244 days old, and the cohort included roughly six males and two females. After being mechanically released from the tissue, thymocytes were kept at -70 degrees C in pellets of about 8.5-32 million cells. Genomic DNA was extracted from frozen cell pellets with a QIAsymphony instrument. The immunoSEQ multiplex PCR assay was used to amplify the TCRB and TCRAD loci from a standardized quantity of quality-controlled genomic DNA. The amplicons covered the V(D)J region and were long enough to include the CDR3 and to identify the V and J genes. Through the commercial immunoSEQ service, the amplicons were sequenced on an Illumina platform. Primer bias and sequencing errors were corrected as previously described, and TCRAD and TCRB definitions were based on the IMGT database. Analysis of the repertoires was done with immunoSEQ Analyzer 3.0 and VDJTools and included basic statistics, V/J segment usage, diversity estimates, rarefaction and pairwise overlap. Diversity was estimated using the Chao1, ChaoE, Efron-Thisted, Shannon and inverse Simpson indices, and was also estimated on datasets down-sampled to the size of the smallest sample. For repertoire overlap, CDR3 nucleotide sequence, V gene and J gene had to match strictly, and clustering was done by Jaccard-based multidimensional scaling. On average, thymus samples gave 650,000 to 850,000 unique TCRB clonotypes, whereas blood samples gave around 84,000.

This sequence was found in a girl under three years old with a congenital heart defect. Donor details come from another sample of the same person, matched by shared clones. Sequenced material: thymocytes. Recombination joined TRBV10-3 with TRBJ2-7, with 8 middle bases fitting TRBD1. CDR3 sequence: CAISGNRGYEQYF. The DNA is as follows: TGTGCCATCAGTGGTAACAGGGGGTACGAGCAGTACTTC.